This TCR beta chain was identified in a study of CD8 T cells in Susac syndrome. About the research overall: Patients with Susac syndrome were therapy-naive, on corticosteroids, or on intravenous immunoglobulin alone at blood draw.

Study-wide results and caveats: The study acknowledged a relatively small number of individuals in its TCR sequencing and HLA analysis.

After extraction with the RNeasy kit, roughly 0.5 to 1 ug of the RNA was reverse transcribed using random hexamers. Using its own MiXCR run on the immunoSEQ multiplex PCR reads, TCRdb lists one record per CDR3 protein. The table has fewer than 150,000 distinct CDR3 sequences, over 90% seen once. CDR1 MNHEY and CDR2 SMNVEV come from the germline V gene (reference sequence). This CDR3 is 13 amino acids long. V lost 4 bases to trimming and J lost 2 bases, with 9 bases between them. CD8+ and CD4+ blood T cells underwent TCR beta sequencing. The patients with Susac syndrome were individuals who fulfilled the recently defined diagnostic criteria for disease that was either definite or probable. This clonotype was seen only a few times. Its antigen is unknown.

This rearrangement joins TRBV27 to TRBJ2-7; maybe TRBD2 (6 bases). Sequenced input: CD8+ T cells from PBMCs. The origin of this receptor is a human donor with Susac syndrome. CDR3 region: CASSSGGAYEQYF. The DNA for the CDR3 is TGTGCCAGCAGTTCAGGAGGGGCCTACGAGCAGTACTTC.